The 5 T cell receptor beta chains in this list originate from one sample, sequenced in a study of shared clonotypes between healthy human individuals. The protocol was immunoSEQ multiplex PCR, while the TCRdb copy is restricted to in-frame clones and leaves out a portion. The data contain about 600,000 clones, around 97% of them singletons. Input material: naive CD4+ T cells sorted from blood. Sample subset: CD45RA+ positively selected. These receptor sequences come from a woman aged 30 to 39 in good health.

V and J are TRBV6-6 and TRBJ1-5, with D maybe TRBD1 (6 bases). Trimming left V 2 bases short and J 10 bases short, with 15 bases between. This CDR3 comprises 14 residues. Germline CDR1 is MNHNY and CDR2 is SVGAGI (reference sequence). This chain's CDR3 is CASSYGGPGGPQHF. Here the CDR3 DNA reads TGTGCCAGCAGTTACGGGGGCCCCGGGGGACCCCAGCATTTT.

The count of this clone is one. The V and J genes are TRBV5-5 and TRBJ2-3; a possible D gene is TRBD1 (5 bases). The V gene lost 6 bases and the J gene lost 2 bases, with 28 bases spanning the gap. Germline CDR1 SGHKS, CDR2 YYEKEE (reference sequence). This CDR3 spans 19 amino acids. CDR3 in DNA: TGTGCCAGCACCCCCGCCCATAAACAGGACCCACGACTCACAGATACGCAGTATTTT. It specifies CASTPAHKQDPRLTDTQYF.

The CDR3 spells CASSFTSGSTDTQYF. The CDR3 nucleotides are TGTGCCAGCAGCTTTACTAGCGGGAGCACAGATACGCAGTATTTT. V is TRBV11-2 and J is TRBJ2-3, with 9 bases fitting TRBD2. Germline V CDR1 and CDR2: SGHAT, FQNNGV. This CDR3 has 15 residues. V was pared by 3 bases and J by 0 bases, with 1 base of the junction left unmatched. The full variable domain, in which reference TRBV11-2 and TRBJ2-3 provide the parts outside the CDR3, is EAGVAQSPRYKIIEKRQSVAFWCNPISGHATLYWYQQILGQGPKLLIQFQNNGVVDDSQLPKDRFSAERLKGVDSTLKIQPAKLEDSAVYLCASSFTSGSTDTQYFGPGTRLTVL.

The V gene is TRBV7-2, the J gene TRBJ1-1; D call uncertain. Trimming pared 4 bases from V and 0 bases from J, leaving 9 bases between. The CDR3 has 14 amino acids. Germline V gives CDR1 SGHTA, CDR2 FQGNSA. For the CDR3, the DNA is TGTGCCAGCAGCTATAGGAGTGTGAACACTGAAGCTTTCTTT. It codes for CASSYRSVNTEAFF.

This clone showed up just a few times. The CDR3 protein is CAWSLLALPSYGYTF. CDR3 in DNA: TGTGCCTGGAGTCTCCTAGCCCTTCCTTCCTATGGCTACACCTTC. The chain couples TRBV30 to TRBJ1-2; D is ambiguous. V lost 2 bases, J lost 4 bases, and 17 bases lay in between. CDR1 is GTSNPN and CDR2 is SVGIG in the germline V gene (reference sequence). CDR3 length: 15 amino acids. The entire variable domain, with the rest obtained from reference TRBV30 and TRBJ1-2, is as follows: SQTIHQWPATLVQPVGSPLSLECTVEGTSNPNLYWYRQAAGRGLQLLFYSVGIGQISSEVPQNLSASRPQDRQFILSSKKLLLSDSGFYLCAWSLLALPSYGYTFGSGTRLTVV.